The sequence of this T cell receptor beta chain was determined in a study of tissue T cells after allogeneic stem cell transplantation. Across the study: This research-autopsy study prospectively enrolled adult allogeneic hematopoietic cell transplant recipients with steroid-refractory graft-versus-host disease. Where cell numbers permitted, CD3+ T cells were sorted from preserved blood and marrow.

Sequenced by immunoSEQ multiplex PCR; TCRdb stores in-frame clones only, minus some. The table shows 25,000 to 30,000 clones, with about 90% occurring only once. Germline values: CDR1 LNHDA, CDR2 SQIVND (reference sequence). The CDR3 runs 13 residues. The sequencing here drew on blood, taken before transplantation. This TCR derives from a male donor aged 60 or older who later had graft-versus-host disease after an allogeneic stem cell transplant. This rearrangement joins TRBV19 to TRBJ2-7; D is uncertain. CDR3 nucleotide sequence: TGTGCAACTGCCCTGCGTATGGACTACGAGCAGTACTTC. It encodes CATALRMDYEQYF.